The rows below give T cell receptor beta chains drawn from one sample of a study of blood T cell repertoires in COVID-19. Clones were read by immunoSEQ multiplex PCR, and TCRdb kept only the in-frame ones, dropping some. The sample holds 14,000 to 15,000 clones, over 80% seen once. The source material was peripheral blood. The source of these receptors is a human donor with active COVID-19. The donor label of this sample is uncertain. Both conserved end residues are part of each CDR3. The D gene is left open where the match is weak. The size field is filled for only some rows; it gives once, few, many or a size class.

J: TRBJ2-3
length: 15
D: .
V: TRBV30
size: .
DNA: TGTGCCTGGAGTGACTTCAATGTGCCCACAGATACGCAGTATTTT
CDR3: CAWSDFNVPTDTQYF

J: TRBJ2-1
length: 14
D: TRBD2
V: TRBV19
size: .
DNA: TGTGCCAGTAGATCGGCTAGCGGATACAATGAGCAGTTCTTC
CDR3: CASRSASGYNEQFF

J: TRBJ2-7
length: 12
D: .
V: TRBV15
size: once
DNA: TGTGCCACCAGCAAGCCGGGCTACGAGCAGTACTTC
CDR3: CATSKPGYEQYF

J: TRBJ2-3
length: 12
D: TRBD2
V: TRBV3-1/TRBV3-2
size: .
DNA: TGTGCCAGCAGCCGCCCGGGACTACCCTTCTTTTTT
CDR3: CASSRPGLPFFF

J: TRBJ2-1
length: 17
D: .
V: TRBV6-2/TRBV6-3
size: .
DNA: TGTGCCAGCAGTTACTCGGTTCCTTCAGGGATCTACAATGAGCAGTTCTTC
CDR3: CASSYSVPSGIYNEQFF

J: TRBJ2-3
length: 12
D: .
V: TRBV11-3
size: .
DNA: TGTGCCAGCAGCCGGCAGCGAGATACGCAGTATTTT
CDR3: CASSRQRDTQYF

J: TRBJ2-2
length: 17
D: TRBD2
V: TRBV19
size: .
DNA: TGTGCCAGTACCGCACTAGCGGGGATATCGAACACCGGGGAGCTGTTTTTT
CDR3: CASTALAGISNTGELFF

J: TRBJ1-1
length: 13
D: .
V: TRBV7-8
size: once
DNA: TGTGCCAGCAGCTTAAAAGGGGCGGCTGAAGCTTTCTTT
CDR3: CASSLKGAAEAFF

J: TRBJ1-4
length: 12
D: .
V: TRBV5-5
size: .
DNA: TGTGCCAGCAGCCCTCTGAATGAAAAACTGTTTTTT
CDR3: CASSPLNEKLFF

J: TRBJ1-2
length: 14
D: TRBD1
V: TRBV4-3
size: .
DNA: TGCGCCAGCAGCCAGACGGACAGGGCCTATGGCTACACCTTC
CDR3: CASSQTDRAYGYTF

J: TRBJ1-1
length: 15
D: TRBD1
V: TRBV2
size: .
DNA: TGTGCCAGCGATAGGGACAGGGAAATGAACACTGAAGCTTTCTTT
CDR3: CASDRDREMNTEAFF

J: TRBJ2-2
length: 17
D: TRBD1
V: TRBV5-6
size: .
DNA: TGTGCCAGCAGCTTGTTTGGACAGGGAGGGAACACCGGGGAGCTGTTTTTT
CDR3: CASSLFGQGGNTGELFF

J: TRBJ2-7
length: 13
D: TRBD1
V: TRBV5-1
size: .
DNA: TGCGCCAGCAGCTTACAGGGGTTATACGAGCAGTACTTC
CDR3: CASSLQGLYEQYF

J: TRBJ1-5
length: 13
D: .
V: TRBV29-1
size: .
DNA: TGCAGCGTGCGGGACGGTGGGGGACAGCCCCAGCATTTT
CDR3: CSVRDGGGQPQHF

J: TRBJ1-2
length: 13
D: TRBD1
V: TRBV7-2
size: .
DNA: TGTGCCAGCAGCCCGGACAGGAACTATGGCTACACCTTC
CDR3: CASSPDRNYGYTF

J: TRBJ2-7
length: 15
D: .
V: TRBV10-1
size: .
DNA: TGCGCCAGCAGTGAGGGACGGAGAGGGACCTACGAGCAGTACTTC
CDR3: CASSEGRRGTYEQYF

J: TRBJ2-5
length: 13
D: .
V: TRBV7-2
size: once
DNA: TGTGCCAGCAGCTCCGACACACTAGAGACCCAGTACTTC
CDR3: CASSSDTLETQYF

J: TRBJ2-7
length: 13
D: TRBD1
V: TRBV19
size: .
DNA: TGTGCCAGTACGCGACAGGGCACCTACGAGCAGTACTTC
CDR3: CASTRQGTYEQYF

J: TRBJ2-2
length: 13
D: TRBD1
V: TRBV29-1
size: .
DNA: TGCAGCGTGGGGAAACAGGGGGCCGGGGAGCTGTTTTTT
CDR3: CSVGKQGAGELFF

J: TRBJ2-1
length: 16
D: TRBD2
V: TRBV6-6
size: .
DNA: TGTGCCAGCAGTTACTCGACTAGCGGACCGAGAAATGAGCAGTTCTTC
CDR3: CASSYSTSGPRNEQFF

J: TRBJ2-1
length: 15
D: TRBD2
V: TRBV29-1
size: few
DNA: TGCAGCGTTGCCGATGGACTAGCGGGGGGCAATGAGCAGTTCTTC
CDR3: CSVADGLAGGNEQFF

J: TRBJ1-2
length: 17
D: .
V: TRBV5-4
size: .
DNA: TGTGCCAGCAGAGGCCGCCGAGAGCAGGGGATTTTCTATGGCTACACCTTC
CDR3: CASRGRREQGIFYGYTF

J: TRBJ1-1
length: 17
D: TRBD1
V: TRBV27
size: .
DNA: TGTGCCAGCAGTTTACGCCTGGACAGGGCGTTGAACACTGAAGCTTTCTTT
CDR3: CASSLRLDRALNTEAFF

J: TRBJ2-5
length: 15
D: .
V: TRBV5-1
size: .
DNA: TGCGCCAGCAGCTTGAACCGGGACAAACAAGAGACCCAGTACTTC
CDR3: CASSLNRDKQETQYF

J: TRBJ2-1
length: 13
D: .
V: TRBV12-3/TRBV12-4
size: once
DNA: TGTGCCAGCAGTTTGGGCGAGTACAATGAGCAGTTCTTC
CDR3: CASSLGEYNEQFF

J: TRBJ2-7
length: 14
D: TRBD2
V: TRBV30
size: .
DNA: TGTGCCTGGACTAGCGGGGGGGCATTGGGCGAGCAGTACTTC
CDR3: CAWTSGGALGEQYF

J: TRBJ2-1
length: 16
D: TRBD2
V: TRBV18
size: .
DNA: TGTGCCAGCTCACCAGGGACTAGCGGGTCGTGGAATGAGCAGTTCTTC
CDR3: CASSPGTSGSWNEQFF

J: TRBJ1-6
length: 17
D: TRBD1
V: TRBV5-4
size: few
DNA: TGTGCCAGCAGCTTGGGGGGACAGGGGGGTCATAATTCACCCCTCCACTTT
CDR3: CASSLGGQGGHNSPLHF

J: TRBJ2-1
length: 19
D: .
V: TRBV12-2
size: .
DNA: TGTGCAAGTCGCTTAGCGCGGGTATCGGACAGGGGAGTGGCCAATGAGCAGTTCTTC
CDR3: CASRLARVSDRGVANEQFF

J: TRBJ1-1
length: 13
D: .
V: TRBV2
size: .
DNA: TGTGCCAGCATTCAGGGGAAGAGCACTGAAGCTTTCTTT
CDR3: CASIQGKSTEAFF

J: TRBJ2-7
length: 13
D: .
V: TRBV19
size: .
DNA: TGTGCCAGTAGTGGGCCCGGGAAATACGAGCAGTACTTC
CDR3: CASSGPGKYEQYF

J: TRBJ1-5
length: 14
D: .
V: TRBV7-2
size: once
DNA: TGTGCCAGCAGGTCGGTAAATAGCAATCAGCCCCAGCATTTT
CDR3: CASRSVNSNQPQHF

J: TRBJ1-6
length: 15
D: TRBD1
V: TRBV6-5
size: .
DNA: TGTGCCAGCAGTCGGGACAGGGAGATATATTCACCCCTCCACTTT
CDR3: CASSRDREIYSPLHF

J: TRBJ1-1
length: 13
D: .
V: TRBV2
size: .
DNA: TGTGCCAGCGGGGGGGCCCGAGGGGCTGAAGCTTTCTTT
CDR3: CASGGARGAEAFF

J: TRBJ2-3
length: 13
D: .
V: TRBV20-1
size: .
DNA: TGCAGTGCTAGTTGGGGGGTCGCAGATACGCAGTATTTT
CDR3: CSASWGVADTQYF

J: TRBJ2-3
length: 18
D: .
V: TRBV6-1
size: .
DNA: TGTGCCAGCAGTGAAATTCTCGGTGGGGGGGCCCCCGGAGATACGCAGTATTTT
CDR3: CASSEILGGGAPGDTQYF

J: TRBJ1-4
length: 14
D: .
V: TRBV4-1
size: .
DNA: TGCGCCAGCAGCCAGACAACGACTAATGAAAAACTGTTTTTT
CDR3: CASSQTTTNEKLFF

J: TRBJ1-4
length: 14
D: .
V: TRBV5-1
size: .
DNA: TGCGCCAGCAGCTTGGCACAGGGCGGGGAAAAACTGTTTTTT
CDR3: CASSLAQGGEKLFF

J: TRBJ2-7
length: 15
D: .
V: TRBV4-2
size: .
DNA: TGTGCCAGCAGCCAAGCAAGCGGAAGCTCCTACGAGCAGTACTTC
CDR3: CASSQASGSSYEQYF

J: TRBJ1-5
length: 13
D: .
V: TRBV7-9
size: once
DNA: TGTGCCAGCAGTGGGGGGGGCCATCAGCCCCAGCATTTT
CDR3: CASSGGGHQPQHF

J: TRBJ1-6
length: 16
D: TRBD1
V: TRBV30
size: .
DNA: TGTGCCTGGATCATGACAGGGCCGGCCTATAATTCACCCCTCCACTTT
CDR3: CAWIMTGPAYNSPLHF

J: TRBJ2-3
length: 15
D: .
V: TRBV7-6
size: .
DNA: TGTGCCAGCAGCTTTCGGGATAGTTCCACAGATACGCAGTATTTT
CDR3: CASSFRDSSTDTQYF

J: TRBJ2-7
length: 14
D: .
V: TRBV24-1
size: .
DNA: TGTGCCACCAGTCCTGGGACTGGAGCCTACGAGCAGTACTTC
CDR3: CATSPGTGAYEQYF

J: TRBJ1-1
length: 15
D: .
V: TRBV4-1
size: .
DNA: TGCGCCAGCAGCCAAGCCCCCTCTTTGAACACTGAAGCTTTCTTT
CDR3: CASSQAPSLNTEAFF

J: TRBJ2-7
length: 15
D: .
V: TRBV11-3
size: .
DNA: TGTGCCAGCAGCTTAGATTCAGGGCACGGCTACGAGCAGTACTTC
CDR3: CASSLDSGHGYEQYF

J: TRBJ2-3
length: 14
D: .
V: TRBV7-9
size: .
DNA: TGTGCCAGCAGCCTGACAGGTAGCACAGATACGCAGTATTTT
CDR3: CASSLTGSTDTQYF